This T cell receptor beta chain was sequenced during a study of T cells in Graves' hyperthyroidism and ophthalmopathy. This clonotype showed up many times. Its antigen is currently unknown. Researchers took RNA transcripts and amplified the TCR beta CDR3 regions from them. Initially, a first-round RT-PCR of the TCR CDR3 employed the HTBI primer set. In TCRdb, the multiplex PCR reads were re-called with MiXCR into one record per CDR3 protein. The repertoire consists of about 840,000 distinct CDR3 sequences, with about 38% occurring once and the leading ten covering about 8.9%. V was shortened by 5 bases and J by 10 bases, with 18 bases between the two germline ends. Germline lookup yields CDR1 LNHDA and CDR2 SQIVND (reference sequence). The CDR3 is 15 amino acids. Whole-study findings and limits: Ophthalmopathy could be told apart from stable hyperthyroidism with a 13 V-J model.

The clonotype was recovered from a man aged 18 to 35 with Graves' hyperthyroidism. The sequenced material came from blood. The chain combines TRBV19 with TRBJ2-6; D is possibly TRBD1 or TRBD2 (5 bases each). The DNA for the CDR3 is TGTGCCAGTAGTTCCGGACCAGGGAGAGGTAACGTCCTGACTTTC. This translates into CASSSGPGRGNVLTF.